Sequencing of this T cell receptor beta chain was carried out in a study of PD-1 blockade in classical Hodgkin lymphoma. There was relapse after autologous stem cell transplantation in every patient, and there was variation in brentuximab vedotin exposure. From germline, CDR1 is SGHNT and CDR2 YENEEA. Trimming took 4 bases from V and 5 from J, leaving 11 bases between them. The CDR3 consists of 13 residues. Method: immunoSEQ multiplex PCR; TCRdb's copy keeps in-frame clones and lacks some. The sample includes about 13,000 clones, 80% to 95% of them seen just once. Specimen: peripheral blood mononuclear cells (PBMCs), collected at baseline. This chain connects TRBV11-3 to TRBJ2-5; D gene uncertain. This clonotype originated in a human donor with classical Hodgkin lymphoma. In DNA, the CDR3 is TGTGCCAGCAGCTCTCGACCACGGGAGACCCAGTACTTC. This gives the protein CASSSRPRETQYF.